This paragraph covers one TCR beta chain sequence. This CDR3 is 13 amino acids long. Trimming cost V 2 bases and J 4 bases; bases outside gene matches: 2. Germline V gene data show CDR1 as MNHNY and CDR2 as SVGAGI (reference sequence). The entry originates in a study of control samples from healthy donors and cancer patients. The protocol was immunoSEQ multiplex PCR, while the TCRdb copy is restricted to in-frame clones and leaves out a portion. The table records about 120,000 clones, 88% of them present only once. This receptor was identified in a woman in her seventies in good health. This chain links TRBV6-6 with TRBJ2-7, with 7 nucleotides matching TRBD1. The material sequenced was blood. The CDR3 reads CASSYHRGYEQYF. The CDR3 DNA follows: TGTGCCAGCAGTTACCACAGGGGTTACGAGCAGTACTTC.